These 18 T cell receptor beta chains share one sample of origin, sequenced in a study of breast tumors, draining lymph nodes, adjacent tissues. Samples came from axillary lymph nodes draining the breast cancer. TCRdb re-analysed the multiplex PCR reads in MiXCR, keeping a single row per CDR3 protein. The repertoire holds roughly 80,000 distinct CDR3 sequences, with about 21% as singletons. Sequencing was performed on axillary lymph node tissue. These receptors all stem from a female donor with breast cancer. Some clones in this sample may be carry-over from other donors' samples.

This clonotype was recorded many times. In DNA form, the CDR3 reads TGCAGTGCTAGAGATTGGCCAGGTAATGAGCAGTTCTTC. Its protein is CSARDWPGNEQFF. The V and J genes are TRBV20-1 and TRBJ2-1; D uncertain. The ends were cut back, 0 bases at V and 7 bases at J, with 10 bases in the middle. Germline lookup yields CDR1 DFQATT and CDR2 SNEGSKA (reference sequence). The CDR3 has 13 amino acids.

This clonotype was seen repeatedly, ten times or more. The rearrangement joins TRBV20-1 to TRBJ1-2; D call uncertain. Germline loops: CDR1 DFQATT, CDR2 SNEGSKA (reference sequence). The V gene lost 6 bases and the J gene lost 0 bases, with 17 bases spanning the gap. The CDR3 sequence is 15 residues long. CDR3 DNA sequence: TGCAGTGCCCATCCGGGAGGGTCAGCTAACTATGGCTACACCTTC. It codes for CSAHPGGSANYGYTF.

This clonotype has more than one count but fewer than ten. The rearrangement uses TRBV3-1 and TRBJ2-5, with TRBD2 matching over 10 bases. Germline CDR1 is LGHDT and CDR2 is YNNKEL (reference sequence). The V gene end was trimmed by 5 bases and the J gene end by 3 bases; junction bases not matched to a gene: 6. The CDR3 is 15 residues long. CDR3 amino acids: CASSKGLADKETQYF. The DNA for the CDR3 is TGTGCCAGCAGCAAAGGACTAGCGGATAAAGAGACCCAGTACTTC.

In this sample, this clonotype turned up many times. V gene TRBV20-1 combines with J gene TRBJ2-7; a possible D gene is TRBD1 (5 bases). This CDR3 comprises 13 residues. In germline, CDR1 is DFQATT, CDR2 SNEGSKA (reference sequence). With 5 bases removed from V and 3 bases from J, the gap between germline ends came to 14 bases. The CDR3 DNA is TGCAGTGCTTCGACAGACACCTACTACGAGCAGTACTTC. Its protein product is CSASTDTYYEQYF.

V and J are TRBV7-6 and TRBJ2-7, with 11 bases aligning to TRBD2. In germline, CDR1 is SGHVS, CDR2 FNYEAQ. The CDR3 consists of 19 residues. The V segment lost 1 base and the J segment 4 bases; nucleotides outside the gene matches: 15. This chain's CDR3 is CASSLGMMLPSGRRYEQYF. In DNA form, the CDR3 reads TGTGCCAGCAGCTTAGGAATGATGCTACCTAGCGGGAGGAGGTACGAGCAGTACTTC.

This clonotype was seen just once. V is TRBV4-2 and J is TRBJ2-6; 11 positions agree with TRBD1. CDR1 is LGHNA, CDR2 YNFKEQ, per germline. With V trimmed by 0 bases and J by 0 bases, 7 bases remained unmatched. The CDR3 is made up of 20 amino acids. In DNA form, the CDR3 reads TGTGCCAGCAGCCAAGATCCCCGGACAGGGGGCGCCTCTGGGGCCAACGTCCTGACTTTC. Amino acids: CASSQDPRTGGASGANVLTF.

The chain has TRBV6-5 and TRBJ2-4; 7 nucleotides match TRBD1. V lost 6 bases and J lost 0; bases outside the gene matches: 2. The germline V gene has CDR1 MNHEY and CDR2 SVGAGI. CDR3 size: 14 residues. CDR3 in amino acids: CASRDRRAKNIQYF. The CDR3 DNA is TGTGCCAGCAGGGACAGGAGAGCCAAAAACATTCAGTACTTC.

In its sample, this clonotype was seen many times. The chain uses TRBV7-2 and TRBJ2-1, with TRBD2 matching 8 bases. V was pared by 5 bases and J by 6 bases, with 9 bases of the junction left unmatched. Looked up from germline, CDR1 is SGHTA and CDR2 is FQGNSA. The CDR3 extends over 15 amino acids. CDR3 bases: TGTGCCAGCAGCGGGGCAGCGGGAGACGGCAATGAGCAGTTCTTC. This translates into CASSGAAGDGNEQFF.

This clonotype has a count of ten or more. The chain combines TRBV20-1 with TRBJ1-4; D ambiguous. Germline lookup yields CDR1 DFQATT and CDR2 SNEGSKA (reference sequence). The V end was cut by 6 bases, the J end by 8 bases, with 7 bases between. The length of the CDR3 is 10 residues. DNA of the CDR3: TGCAGTGCCTTCGGCGAAAAACTGTTTTTT. It translates to CSAFGEKLFF.

By sample fraction, this clonotype is medium-sized. The rearrangement links TRBV2 to TRBJ1-2, with TRBD1 as a possible D gene (5 bases). CDR3 length: 15 residues. The germline CDR1 and CDR2 sequences are SNHLY and FYNNEI. Trimming stripped 4 bases from V and 1 base from J, with 13 bases between. This CDR3 reads CASSGARALNYGYTF. The CDR3 nucleotides read TGTGCCAGCAGTGGGGCCAGGGCCCTTAACTATGGCTACACCTTC.

This clonotype was seen ten or more times. This chain joins TRBV12-5 and TRBJ2-1; unclear D gene. Germline V gene sequence: CDR1 LGHNT, CDR2 FRNRAP. The CDR3 extends over 14 amino acids. The V gene lost 2 bases and the J gene lost 4 bases, with 9 bases spanning the gap. In DNA form, the CDR3 reads TGTGCTAGTGGTTTGCTGTTGGGGTACAATGAGCAGTTCTTC. Translation gives CASGLLLGYNEQFF.

This clonotype was seen many times. CDR3: CASSTPWDTQYF. CDR3 nucleotides: TGTGCCAGCAGTACCCCTTGGGATACGCAGTATTTT. The V call is TRBV6-5, the J call TRBJ2-3; no firm D call. Between the trimmed V and J ends, which lost 5 bases and 6 bases, there was a span of 9 bases. This CDR3 contains 12 residues. CDR1 and CDR2 from the germline V gene are MNHEY and SVGAGI.

At least ten counts were recorded for this clonotype. The chain joins TRBV11-3 to TRBJ2-2; 8 nucleotides match TRBD2. CDR3 size: 15 residues. V lost 2 bases and J lost 4; bases outside the gene matches: 3. The germline V gene encodes CDR1 SGHNT and CDR2 YENEEA. The CDR3: CASSLQTSGTGELFF. The CDR3 nucleotides read TGTGCCAGCAGCTTACAAACTAGCGGCACCGGGGAGCTGTTTTTT.

At least ten counts were recorded for this clonotype. The J gene is TRBJ2-7, the V gene TRBV13; perhaps TRBD1 as D (6 bases). Germline assignment: CDR1 PRHDT and CDR2 FYEKMQ (reference sequence). The germline V and J ends were trimmed by 3 bases and 0 bases, with 15 bases remaining between them. There are 16 residues in the CDR3. The CDR3 DNA is TGTGCCAGCAGCTTGGGGCTGGGGGCCATCTCCTACGAGCAGTACTTC. It codes for CASSLGLGAISYEQYF.

This clonotype was seen repeatedly, ten times or more. The V and J genes are TRBV7-2 and TRBJ1-4; 7 nucleotides line up with TRBD1. Trimming removed 2 bases from V and 8 bases from J; junction bases left unmatched: 8. Germline V lookup: CDR1 SGHTA, CDR2 FQGNSA. The length of the CDR3 is 15 residues. CDR3 sequence reads: CASSLLPGQKEKLFF. CDR3 nucleotide sequence: TGTGCCAGCAGCTTACTCCCGGGACAGAAGGAAAAACTGTTTTTT.

In the case of this clonotype: One base away lies a much larger clone, so this may be a sequencing read error. The final CDR3 position lacks the conserved phenylalanine or tryptophan, pointing to a likely read error. The chain carries TRBV20-1 and TRBJ2-1, with TRBD2 identical over 10 bases. Germline V gives CDR1 DFQATT, CDR2 SNEGSKA (reference sequence). V was clipped by 0 bases and J by 8 bases; unmatched bases: 13. The CDR3 extends over 17 amino acids. CDR3 region: CSARDSSSGSLSYEQFL. The CDR3 coding sequence is TGCAGTGCTAGAGATTCGTCTAGCGGGAGCCTATCCTATGAGCAGTTCCTC.

The table lists this clonotype with many counts. The chain links TRBV5-5 to TRBJ2-7; 9 bases line up with TRBD2. Trimming took 3 bases from V and 7 from J; bases not matched to a gene: 2. This CDR3 contains 12 residues. In germline, CDR1 is SGHKS, CDR2 YYEKEE (reference sequence). In nucleotides, the CDR3 is TGTGCCAGCAGCTGGCTAGCGGGAGAGCAGTACTTC. Its translation is CASSWLAGEQYF.

This clonotype was found many times. The chain carries TRBV12-3 or TRBV12-4 and TRBJ1-5, with D unresolved. This CDR3 is 12 amino acids long. The V end lost 6 bases, the J end lost 1 base, and 4 bases lay between the germline ends. Here the CDR3 reads CASSTSNQPQHF. The CDR3, as DNA: TGTGCCAGCAGCACAAGCAATCAGCCCCAGCATTTT.